This T cell receptor (beta chain) comes out of a study of T cells in Graves' hyperthyroidism and ophthalmopathy. General study results and limits: Clonotypes that were expanded in thyroid above 0.001 mostly appeared in blood too. The model predicted ophthalmopathy a median around 6 months before onset.

Comments on this clonotype: Its antigen is unidentified.

Template material for amplifying TCR beta CDR3 regions consisted of RNA transcripts. The primer set for the first-round RT-PCR of the TCR CDR3 was HTBI. Using its own MiXCR run on the multiplex PCR reads, TCRdb lists one record per CDR3 protein. In the table there are about 560,000 distinct CDR3 sequences, about a sixth of which are singletons. Patients aged 18 to 65 with hyperthyroidism were newly diagnosed, with duration under 2 months. V was clipped by 5 bases and J by 0 bases, with 7 bases between them. CDR1 is LNHDA and CDR2 is SQIVND in the germline V gene (reference sequence). This CDR3 has 13 residues.

The rearrangement joins TRBV19 to TRBJ1-1; D is possibly TRBD1 (6 bases). The material sequenced was blood. The clonotype originates from a woman under 30 with Graves' hyperthyroidism. In DNA form, the CDR3 reads TGTGCCAGTAGTGGGACACTGAACACTGAAGCTTTCTTT. This sequence encodes CASSGTLNTEAFF.